Ten or more counts support the clone carrying this T cell receptor beta chain. The antigen is undetermined. 5'RACE with 10-nucleotide random UMIs generated the cDNA. TCRdb reanalysed the 5' RACE reads using MiXCR and keeps one entry per CDR3 protein. The sample includes some 49,000 distinct CDR3 sequences, approximately 9.1% of them seen just once. This CDR3 is built from 14 residues. V lost 4 bases, J lost 4 bases, and 13 bases lay in between. This sample is drawn from a study of neurological immune-mediated disorders. The time point is: longitudinal time-point 1 (baseline). A blood bank in Maryland, USA, provided the volunteers who served as healthy controls. Stored at -80 C, 2 million PBMCs were the source of the unsorted libraries. General study findings and limits: Among expanded clones, no CDR3 amino acid sequences were shared across subjects, a pattern suggesting private repertoires in all groups.

The TCR was taken from a woman in her 40s in good health. The specimen was PBMCs. The V call is TRBV12-3 or TRBV12-4, the J call TRBJ1-1; D is uncertain. The CDR3 protein is CASSSVHGSTEAFF. The CDR3 bases are TGTGCCAGCAGTTCCGTACACGGTAGCACTGAAGCTTTCTTT.